This T cell receptor beta chain was sequenced in a study of blood T cell repertoires in COVID-19. From germline, CDR1 is MNHNY and CDR2 SVGAGI (reference sequence). The CDR3 runs 13 residues. V was pared by 8 bases and J by 7 bases, with 8 bases of the junction left unmatched. Profiled with immunoSEQ multiplex PCR; TCRdb holds only in-frame clones, not every one. The table lists approximately 140,000 clones, 80% to 90% of them singletons. The chain uses TRBV6-6 and TRBJ1-5; TRBD1 aligns across 7 bases. The clonotype comes from a man aged 55 to 69 with active or convalescent COVID-19. Sequenced: peripheral blood. CDR3 DNA sequence: TGTGCCAGCCGCGACAGGGAGTACCAGCCCCAGCATTTT. It specifies CASRDREYQPQHF.